These 32 T cell receptor beta chains share one sample of origin, sequenced in a study of beta chain features in type 1 diabetes. Expressed TCRB transcripts were sequenced because the entire RNA isolate underwent reverse transcription. Sequenced by immunoSEQ multiplex PCR; TCRdb stores in-frame clones only, minus some. The sample shows approximately 360,000 clones, roughly an eighth of them seen only once. Study findings and constraints: Within each of all four CD4+ subsets, Type 1 diabetes patients had TCRB CDR3s that were moderately but significantly shorter.

These TCRs are of unknown antigen specificity. Sequencing used naive CD4+ T cells from blood. All receptors come from a woman aged 18-35 years with type 1 diabetes.

The chain uses TRBV29-1 and TRBJ1-2; 9 bases are a match to TRBD1. Per the germline V gene, CDR1 is SQVTM and CDR2 is ANQGSEA. CDR3 length equals 14 residues. J was trimmed by 13 bases and V by 3 bases; bases with no gene match: 15. The CDR3 spells CSVDRTGAKTLATF. DNA for the CDR3: TGCAGCGTTGATCGGACAGGGGCGAAGACCCTGGCCACCTTC.

This clone was counted between two and nine times. The J gene is TRBJ2-5, the V gene TRBV6-5; possible D gene TRBD1, 6 bases. CDR3 length: 14 amino acids. Germline CDR1 MNHEY, CDR2 SVGAGI. The V gene lost 5 bases and the J gene lost 5 bases, with 15 bases spanning the gap. Here the CDR3 DNA reads TGTGCCAGCAGTCCTCTCCTGGGGGCTGAGACCCAGTACTTC. Amino acid sequence: CASSPLLGAETQYF.

This chain links TRBV5-1 with TRBJ1-5; 7 bases are a match to TRBD1. Germline V gene data show CDR1 as SGHRS and CDR2 as YFSETQ. J lost 0 bases, V lost 4 bases, and 4 bases had no gene match. The CDR3 is 15 amino acids. The CDR3 protein is CASSRGTDSNQPQHF. CDR3 in DNA: TGCGCCAGCAGCCGTGGGACAGATAGCAATCAGCCCCAGCATTTT.

The table lists this clone with a few counts. The chain recombines TRBV29-1 with TRBJ2-7, with D possibly matching TRBD2 (5 bases). The CDR3 spans 11 residues. Germline V lookup: CDR1 SQVTM, CDR2 ANQGSEA. Deletions cut 8 bases from V and 4 bases from J, with 12 bases between. In nucleotides, the CDR3 is TGCAGCTCGGTGGGGAGTTACGAGCAGTACTTC. This sequence encodes CSSVGSYEQYF.

This clone was seen more than once but under ten times. CDR3 sequence (DNA): TGTGCCAGTTCGGGGCGGGCTAGCGGACTTTACGAGCAGTACTTC. Translation gives CASSGRASGLYEQYF. V usage is TRBV19 and J usage is TRBJ2-7; 7 nucleotides line up with TRBD2. The V and J ends lost 8 bases and 4 bases, in that order; junction bases with no gene match: 14. The V gene's germline CDR1 is LNHDA and CDR2 SQIVND (reference sequence). The CDR3 has 15 residues. Based on the CDR3 plus reference TRBV19 and TRBJ2-7, the full variable domain is DGGITQSPKYLFRKEGQNVTLSCEQNLNHDAMYWYRQDPGQGLRLIYYSQIVNDFQKGDIAEGYSVSREKKESFPLTVTSAQKNPTAFYLCASSGRASGLYEQYFGPGTRLTVT.

The V call is TRBV4-2, the J call TRBJ2-4; 10 bases agree with TRBD1. V was clipped by 1 base and J by 5 bases; unmatched bases: 5. CDR3 length: 16 residues. Germline CDR1 LGHNA, CDR2 YNFKEQ. This CDR3 reads CASSQVEGTGENIQYF. CDR3 DNA sequence: TGTGCCAGCAGCCAAGTCGAGGGGACAGGGGAAAACATTCAGTACTTC.

The rearrangement joins TRBV9 to TRBJ1-2, with D tentatively TRBD1 (5 bases). CDR3 length equals 15 residues. Germline values: CDR1 SGDLS, CDR2 YYNGEE. The germline V and J ends were trimmed by 0 bases and 2 bases, with 11 bases remaining between them. The CDR3 DNA reads as TGTGCCAGCAGCGTAGCTACAGGAAGGAACTATGGCTACACCTTC. Protein sequence: CASSVATGRNYGYTF.

The chain uses TRBV29-1 and TRBJ1-1, with D unclear. This CDR3 is built from 11 residues. CDR1 and CDR2 from the germline V gene are SQVTM and ANQGSEA. V was pared by 1 base and J by 6 bases, with 6 bases between. CDR3 in DNA: TGCAGCGTTGAAGGGTCAGCTGAAGCTTTCTTT. This codes for CSVEGSAEAFF.

CDR3 coding DNA: TGTGCCAGCAGTTACGCGGTCGGCACAGATACGCAGTATTTT. Translation gives CASSYAVGTDTQYF. The gene calls are TRBV6-5 and TRBJ2-3; the D is unclear. The CDR3 contains 14 residues. Trimming took off 2 bases at V and 1 base at J, with 7 bases between the two ends. Looked up from germline, CDR1 is MNHEY and CDR2 is SVGAGI.

V and J are TRBV30 and TRBJ1-5, with D possibly being TRBD1 (5 bases). Trimming removed 0 bases from V and 9 bases from J, with 18 bases in between. The CDR3 runs 15 residues. In germline, CDR1 is GTSNPN, CDR2 SVGIG (reference sequence). The chain's CDR3 is CAWSVPGTGAAPQHF. The CDR3 DNA reads as TGTGCCTGGAGTGTACCAGGGACGGGAGCGGCGCCCCAGCATTTT.

The V call is TRBV6-6, the J call TRBJ1-1; maybe TRBD1 (6 bases). The CDR3 sequence is 11 residues long. Per the germline V gene, CDR1 is MNHNY and CDR2 is SVGAGI (reference sequence). The CDR3 loop is CATGRNTEAFF. CDR3 bases: TGTGCAACAGGGAGGAACACTGAAGCTTTCTTT.

Remarks on this clone: In the same sample, other DNA sequences code for this CDR3. The chain carries TRBV28 and TRBJ2-1, with TRBD2 matching 10 bases. Germline V gene sequence: CDR1 MDHEN, CDR2 SYDVKM. This CDR3 has 16 residues. Losses at the gene ends were 1 base for V and 4 bases for J; bases not matched to a gene: 4. DNA of the CDR3: TGTGCCAGCAGTTTATTGTCTAGCGGGAGTTACAATGAGCAGTTCTTC. Its protein product is CASSLLSSGSYNEQFF.

This clone was seen a handful of times. The V and J genes are TRBV21-1 and TRBJ2-4; the table calls TRBD2, which could not be checked here. TRBV21-1 is deemed a pseudogene. This CDR3 spans 15 amino acids. CDR3 region: CARRGGQGGWYIQYF. The CDR3 DNA follows: TGTGCCCGCCGGGGGGGGCAGGGCGGATGGTACATTCAGTACTTC.

The chain's CDR3 is CASSRGQGYDEQYF. The CDR3 bases are TGTGCCAGCAGCCGGGGACAGGGGTACGACGAGCAGTACTTC. The V call is TRBV7-9, the J call TRBJ2-7, with TRBD1 identical over 10 bases. The junction had 6 bases not matched to a gene; V was cut back by 5 bases and J by 5 bases. The CDR3 runs 14 residues. Germline CDR1 and CDR2: SEHNR and FQNEAQ (reference sequence).

This chain connects TRBV4-1 to TRBJ1-6; D is unclear. V dropped 2 bases and J dropped 9 bases, with 17 bases sitting between them. CDR1 and CDR2 (germline): MGHRA, YSYEKL. This CDR3 comprises 16 residues. The CDR3 nucleotides are TGCGCCAGCAGCCAACCCACCCGAGGGTATGGTTCACCCCTCCACTTT. Translation gives CASSQPTRGYGSPLHF.

V and J are TRBV4-3 and TRBJ2-7; 8 bases align to TRBD2. This CDR3 comprises 16 residues. V was clipped by 1 base and J by 4 bases; unmatched bases: 9. Germline V CDR1 and CDR2: LGHNA, YSLEER. CDR3 coding DNA: TGCGCCAGCAGCCAAGGGTTGAGCGGGAGTGGTTACGAGCAGTACTTC. Amino acid sequence: CASSQGLSGSGYEQYF.

This clone has only a few counts. This chain links TRBV29-1 with TRBJ2-1; possible D gene TRBD2, 6 bases. Germline loops: CDR1 SQVTM, CDR2 ANQGSEA. This CDR3 has 12 amino acids. Trimming cost V 4 bases and J 10 bases, with 14 bases left between them. CDR3 residues: CSVGGEGLEQFF. The CDR3 region has the DNA TGCAGCGTTGGGGGGGAAGGATTGGAGCAGTTCTTC.

This clone was found a few times. CDR3 in amino acids: CASSLYPARETQYF. In DNA form, the CDR3 reads TGTGCCAGCAGTTTATATCCCGCTCGGGAGACCCAGTACTTC. V is TRBV28 and J is TRBJ2-5, with D unresolved. Germline V gene data show CDR1 as MDHEN and CDR2 as SYDVKM. The CDR3 is 14 residues long. Trimming shortened V by 1 base and J by 5 bases, and 11 bases separated the two germline ends.

This chain connects TRBV5-1 to TRBJ1-2; D possibly corresponds to TRBD1 (6 bases). Germline V gene data show CDR1 as SGHRS and CDR2 as YFSETQ. This CDR3 is built from 14 residues. V was trimmed by 2 bases and J by 6 bases, leaving 14 bases between them. CDR3 DNA sequence: TGCGCCAGCAGCTTCGGCGGGGGCGTGGATGGCTACACCTTC. The encoded protein is CASSFGGGVDGYTF.

In its sample, this clone was seen a few times. The rearrangement links TRBV7-8 to TRBJ1-1; 7 bases fit TRBD1. V lost 5 bases, J lost 2 bases, and 5 bases stayed unmatched. CDR3 length: 14 amino acids. Germline assignment: CDR1 SGHVS and CDR2 FQNEAQ. This CDR3 is CASSTGTANTEAFF. CDR3 in DNA: TGTGCCAGCAGCACCGGGACAGCCAACACTGAAGCTTTCTTT.

This clone was counted only a few times. In the same sample, other DNA sequences code for this CDR3. This chain uses TRBV30 with TRBJ2-1; 12 nucleotides align to TRBD2. There are 13 residues in the CDR3. CDR1 and CDR2 from the germline V gene are GTSNPN and SVGIG (reference sequence). The V and J ends lost 3 bases and 9 bases, in that order; junction bases with no gene match: 3. CDR3 DNA sequence: TGTGCCTGGAGGCTAGCGGGAGGGGGTGAGCAGTTCTTC. It is translated as CAWRLAGGGEQFF.

This clone was observed a few times. This chain links TRBV7-9 with TRBJ2-3; TRBD2 matches at 7 bases. This CDR3 has 18 residues. V trimming: 6 bases; J trimming: 0 bases; junction bases outside the gene matches: 15. Germline-derived CDR1 and CDR2 are SEHNR and FQNEAQ (reference sequence). The CDR3 region has the DNA TGTGCCAGCAGTTCCGGCAACAGCGGGACGCCGAGCACAGATACGCAGTATTTT. Amino acid sequence: CASSSGNSGTPSTDTQYF. Full variable domain (rest looked up from reference TRBV7-9 and TRBJ2-3): DTGVSQNPRHKITKRGQNVTFRCDPISEHNRLYWYRQTLGQGPEFLTYFQNEAQLEKSRLLSDRFSAERPKGSFSTLEIQRTEQGDSAMYLCASSSGNSGTPSTDTQYFGPGTRLTVL.

This clone was counted a few times. The chain links TRBV25-1 to TRBJ1-2; 7 nucleotides align to TRBD1. The ends lost 6 bases at V and 1 base at J; junction bases unmatched: 11. Germline CDR1 MGHDK, CDR2 SYGVNS. CDR3 size: 16 residues. CDR3 nucleotide sequence: TGTGCCAGCAGCCTAGACCTCAGGGGGATTAACTATGGCTACACCTTC. Protein sequence: CASSLDLRGINYGYTF.

The chain uses TRBV5-6 and TRBJ1-2; 7 nucleotides agree with TRBD1. This CDR3 region has 17 residues. Looked up from germline, CDR1 is SGHDT and CDR2 is YYEEEE. V shed 4 bases and J 1 base; nucleotides not matched to a gene: 13. The CDR3 sequence: CASSLRDSALLNYGYTF. In DNA form, the CDR3 reads TGTGCCAGCAGCCTGCGGGACAGCGCTTTACTTAACTATGGCTACACCTTC.

There are a few counts of this clone. The chain recombines TRBV5-1 with TRBJ2-1, with D possibly matching TRBD2 (6 bases). This CDR3 contains 13 residues. CDR1 and CDR2 from the germline V gene are SGHRS and YFSETQ. Trimming stripped 10 bases from V and 6 bases from J, with 17 bases between. For the CDR3, the DNA is TGCGCCGTAAAGCCGGAGGGTCTCAATGAGCAGTTCTTC. Translated: CAVKPEGLNEQFF.

As DNA, the CDR3 is TGTGCCAGCAGCCAGAACCCATCCGGGACAGGGGGACACGAGCAGTACTTC. Translation gives CASSQNPSGTGGHEQYF. The rearrangement links TRBV9 to TRBJ2-7; 11 bases map to TRBD1. Germline V gives CDR1 SGDLS, CDR2 YYNGEE. CDR3 length: 17 amino acids. V shed 4 bases and J 5 bases; nucleotides not matched to a gene: 14. Using reference TRBV9 and TRBJ2-7 for the parts outside the CDR3, the full variable domain is DSGVTQTPKHLITATGQRVTLRCSPRSGDLSVYWYQQSLDQGLQFLIQYYNGEERAKGNILERFSAQQFPDLHSELNLSSLELGDSALYFCASSQNPSGTGGHEQYFGPGTRLTVT.

The CDR3 nucleotides read TGTGCCAGCAGATCGGGGACAGCGAACACTGAAGCTTTCTTT. Translation gives CASRSGTANTEAFF. This sequence joins TRBV7-3 and TRBJ1-1; 7 nucleotides agree with TRBD1. Looked up from germline, CDR1 is SGHTA and CDR2 is FQGTGA. The CDR3 has 14 residues. V lost 6 bases, J lost 1 base, and 5 bases stayed unmatched.

This clone was detected only a few times. This sequence joins TRBV30 and TRBJ2-7; D possibly corresponds to TRBD1 (6 bases). Germline V gene data show CDR1 as GTSNPN and CDR2 as SVGIG (reference sequence). V was clipped by 3 bases and J by 5 bases, with 17 bases between them. CDR3 length equals 14 residues. The CDR3 coding sequence is TGTGCCTGGAGCTCACAGGGAGCCCCCCACGAGCAGTACTTC. It encodes CAWSSQGAPHEQYF.

V is TRBV19 and J is TRBJ1-4; 7 nucleotides align to TRBD1. Trimming removed 5 bases from V and 0 bases from J; junction bases left unmatched: 3. CDR3 length: 15 residues. Germline V gene lookup returns CDR1 LNHDA and CDR2 SQIVND (reference sequence). The CDR3 is CASSLQGTTNEKLFF. CDR3 coding DNA: TGTGCCAGTAGTTTACAGGGGACAACTAATGAAAAACTGTTTTTT.

This clone was detected a few times. The genes are TRBV19 and TRBJ2-7; possible D gene TRBD1, 6 bases. Trimming shortened V by 8 bases and J by 4 bases, and 18 bases separated the two germline ends. CDR3 length equals 14 residues. CDR1 is LNHDA, CDR2 SQIVND, per germline (reference sequence). The CDR3, as DNA: TGTGCCAGTCTCCCCCACAGGGCTTCTTACGAGCAGTACTTC. Protein: CASLPHRASYEQYF. The entire variable domain, with the rest obtained from reference TRBV19 and TRBJ2-7, is as follows: DGGITQSPKYLFRKEGQNVTLSCEQNLNHDAMYWYRQDPGQGLRLIYYSQIVNDFQKGDIAEGYSVSREKKESFPLTVTSAQKNPTAFYLCASLPHRASYEQYFGPGTRLTVT.

There are a few counts of this clone. V gene TRBV29-1 combines with J gene TRBJ2-1; 9 bases fit TRBD2. Germline V gene data show CDR1 as SQVTM and CDR2 as ANQGSEA. This CDR3 contains 13 residues. The V segment lost 7 bases and the J segment 5 bases; nucleotides outside the gene matches: 6. CDR3 in DNA: TGCAGCGCGATAGCGGGAGCCAACAATGAGCAGTTCTTC. Protein sequence: CSAIAGANNEQFF.

This clone was seen a handful of times. One end of the junction is discordant with germline, which a read error may explain. J is TRBJ1-1 and V is TRBV7-9; possible D gene TRBD1, 6 bases. The CDR3 has 15 amino acids. Per the germline V gene, CDR1 is SEHNR and CDR2 is FQNEAQ (reference sequence). The chain's CDR3 is CASGLPGGAGTEAFF. The CDR3 DNA sequence: TGTGCCAGCGGCTTACCGGGGGGCGCGGGGACTGAAGCTTTCTTT.